These 2 T cell receptor beta chains originate from one sample sequenced in a study of cytomegalovirus exposure and HLA in healthy donors. PCR amplification relied on 60 Vbeta primers (plus 13 Jbeta primers). Assay: immunoSEQ multiplex PCR; the TCRdb copy retains only in-frame clones and omits some. The profile shows 160,000 or so clones, about 80% of them singletons. Material for sequencing was PBMCs. These TCRs come from a man between 18 and 35 years old in good health and CMV-seropositive.

J is TRBJ1-2 and V is TRBV14, with a weak D call TRBD1 (5 bases). CDR3 length equals 15 residues. V was shortened by 0 bases and J by 4 bases, with 12 bases between the two germline ends. The germline CDR1 and CDR2 sequences are SGHDN and FVKESK. This CDR3 is CASSQEWGTGYGYTF. The DNA for the CDR3 is TGTGCCAGCAGCCAAGAATGGGGGACTGGCTATGGCTACACCTTC. The variable domain in full, with the rest retrieved from reference TRBV14 and TRBJ1-2, is EAGVTQFPSHSVIEKGQTVTLRCDPISGHDNLYWYRRVMGKEIKFLLHFVKESKQDESGMPNNRFLAERTGGTYSTLKVQPAELEDSGVYFCASSQEWGTGYGYTFGSGTRLTVV.

The chain joins TRBV5-1 to TRBJ1-1; TRBD1 agrees at 10 bases. J gave up 4 bases and V 3 bases, and 6 bases lay outside the gene matches. The CDR3 totals 15 residues. Germline assignment: CDR1 SGHRS and CDR2 YFSETQ. CDR3 nucleotides: TGCGCCAGCAGCTGGGTGGACAGGGGGGGCACTGAAGCTTTCTTT. Amino acids: CASSWVDRGGTEAFF.